This T cell receptor beta chain was found in a study of T cells in Graves' hyperthyroidism and ophthalmopathy. Broader study findings: In the analysis, a 13 V-J model separated ophthalmopathy from stable hyperthyroidism.

Details on this clonotype: No antigen is known for it.

Template material for amplifying TCR beta CDR3 regions consisted of RNA transcripts. Primed by the HTBI set, a first-round RT-PCR was run on the TCR CDR3. TCRdb reanalysed the multiplex PCR reads using MiXCR and keeps one entry per CDR3 protein. Of some 210,000 distinct CDR3 sequences in the sample, under 20% were seen once. J lost 7 bases, V lost 4 bases, and 6 bases had no gene match. Germline-derived CDR1 and CDR2 are SGHKS and YYEKEE (reference sequence). The CDR3 has 14 residues. This clonotype was obtained from a man aged 45-65 years with Graves' hyperthyroidism. The chain is built from TRBV5-5 and TRBJ2-2; 8 nucleotides align to TRBD2. What was sequenced was blood. The CDR3 reads CASSPIGGDGELFF. For the CDR3, the DNA is TGTGCCAGCAGCCCCATCGGGGGGGACGGGGAGCTGTTTTTT.